This entry concerns a single TCR beta chain. Its target is unknown. These data originate in a study of CXCR3-negative and CXCR3-positive naive CD8 T cells. Whole-study findings and limits: Naive subsets did not differ in surface CD5, and the authors estimated TCR strength using properties of the TRB CDR3. Each naive subset displayed comparably high diversity, whereas memory CD8+ cells displayed much lower diversity.

The CDR3 loop spans 15 amino acids. Germline V gene data show CDR1 as SQVTM and CDR2 as ANQGSEA. Investigators sorted each CD8+ T cell subset in triplicate, taking roughly 330,000 cells each time. Naive cells were sorted as CD45RO-, CCR7+, CD27+ and CD95-. Via 5' RACE with UMI labels, TRB cDNA libraries were prepared. After re-calling the 5' RACE reads, TCRdb lists one entry per CDR3 protein, DNA absent. Its listing shows 40,000 to 55,000 distinct CDR3 sequences. Input material: naive CXCR3- CD8+ T cells from blood. Subset indicated: CD45RO-CCR7+CD27+CD95- naive CD8+ T cells lacking CXCR3 (TNR3-). The chain uses TRBV29-1 and TRBJ2-4; TCRdb reports TRBD1, a call that lacks DNA to check it against. This sequence was found in a human donor in good health. Some clones in this sample may be carry-over from other donors' samples. The CDR3 here is CRTPPGDMPKNIQYF.